Listed below are T cell receptor beta chains from one sample, sequenced in a study of vaccination effects on CD4 cells after COVID-19. These TCRs' antigens remain unknown. Generated by immunoSEQ multiplex PCR, the TCRdb table keeps only in-frame clones and is missing some. The table shows around 11,000 clones, with about two thirds occurring only once. The material sequenced was CD4+ T cells from PBMCs cultured with HCoV-229E spike peptides, taken before COVID-19 vaccination. These receptors were collected from a human donor who received a COVID-19 vaccine. CDR3s include the opening cysteine and the closing phenylalanine or tryptophan. D genes are given only for firm matches. Clone size, where shown, is once, few, many, or a class for clones that have expanded.

d_call j_call v_call clone_size cdr3_nt cdr3_aa
NA TRBJ2-1 TRBV5-1 NA TGCGCCAGCAGCTTCGGCGACCCGCACAATGAGCAGTTCTTC CASSFGDPHNEQFF
TRBD1 TRBJ2-3 TRBV5-1 NA TGCGCCAGCAGCCCCAACTTATTCGGACAGGGTAGAACAGATACGCAGTATTTT CASSPNLFGQGRTDTQYF
TRBD1 TRBJ2-2 TRBV30 once TGTGCCTGGAGTGATACAGGGGGCGGCGGGGAGCTGTTTTTT CAWSDTGGGGELFF
TRBD2 TRBJ2-5 TRBV5-6 once TGTGCCAGCAGCTGGGGAGGGGAGGGAGAGACCCAGTACTTC CASSWGGEGETQYF
NA TRBJ1-1 TRBV20-1 NA TGCAGTGCTAGGATAGAGCTTGAAGCTTTCTTT CSARIELEAFF
NA TRBJ1-1 TRBV27 NA TGTGCCAGTCTTATAAGTGGCTTT CASLISGF
NA TRBJ1-2 TRBV7-9 NA TGTGCCAGCAGCTTAAATTCCCGGGGGGCCTATGGCTACACCTTC CASSLNSRGAYGYTF
TRBD1 TRBJ1-1 TRBV5-4 NA TGTGCCAGCAGCTTGGCAGGGACAGGGTATACTGAAGCTTTCTTT CASSLAGTGYTEAFF
NA TRBJ1-1 TRBV10-3 NA TGTGCCATCAATAATGCAGGGGCGAACACTGAAGCTTTCTTT CAINNAGANTEAFF
NA TRBJ2-7 TRBV7-6 NA TGTGCCAGCAGCTTAGCGTCCGGCTCCGAGCAGTACTTC CASSLASGSEQYF
NA TRBJ2-5 TRBV7-3 few TGTGCCAGCAGCTTCGGGGGAGGAGAGACCCAGTACTTC CASSFGGGETQYF
NA TRBJ1-1 TRBV4-3 few TGCGCCAGCAGCTCACATCCTCGTGGCACTGAAGCTTTCTTT CASSSHPRGTEAFF
TRBD2 TRBJ2-7 TRBV7-2 NA TGTGCCAGCAGCTTAACATTGCATGGCGGGGGGATTGGTTACGAGCAGTACTTC CASSLTLHGGGIGYEQYF
TRBD1 TRBJ1-1 TRBV20-1 NA TGCAGTGCTACCGGACAGGGAGCTTTCTTT CSATGQGAFF
NA TRBJ1-2 TRBV4-3 few TGCGCCAGCAGCCAAGATGTAGGGATCAACTATGGCTACACCTTC CASSQDVGINYGYTF
NA TRBJ1-6 TRBV3-1/TRBV3-2 NA TGTGCCAGCAGCCAAGGGCGTAATTCACCCCTCCACTTT CASSQGRNSPLHF
NA TRBJ1-2 TRBV7-2 NA TGTGCCAGCAGCTTAGTTGGCAGGCAGTATGGCTACACCTTC CASSLVGRQYGYTF
TRBD2 TRBJ2-1 TRBV7-2 NA TGTGCCAGCAGCCCCACTAGCGGGAGAAACAATGAGCAGTTCTTC CASSPTSGRNNEQFF
NA TRBJ1-6 TRBV10-3 few TGTGCCATCACGGGGACGATCAATTCACCCCTCCACTTT CAITGTINSPLHF
TRBD1 TRBJ1-6 TRBV25-1 NA TGTGCCAGCACCCCCGGGACAGTTAATTCACCCCTCCACTTT CASTPGTVNSPLHF
NA TRBJ2-7 TRBV11-2 NA TGTGCCAGCAGGTTAAGGGGTGTCGGTCCTTACGAGCAGTACTTC CASRLRGVGPYEQYF
TRBD1 TRBJ1-2 TRBV5-8 NA TGTGCCAGCAGCGCGGGACAGCTGAACTATGGCTACACCTTC CASSAGQLNYGYTF
TRBD1 TRBJ1-5 TRBV27 few TGTGCCAGCAGGGCCCGGGACAGGGGAAAGCAGCCCCAGCATTTT CASRARDRGKQPQHF
NA TRBJ2-2 TRBV25-1 NA TGTGCCAGCAGTGAATTAGAGGCGAGGCCCGGGGAGCTGTTTTTT CASSELEARPGELFF
TRBD2 TRBJ2-3 TRBV7-8 NA TGTGCCAGCAGTCTTTTGACTAGCGGGAGTTTACATACGCAGTATTTT CASSLLTSGSLHTQYF
NA TRBJ1-3 TRBV28 NA TGTGCCAGCAGTTTATCGGGGAACACCATATATTTT CASSLSGNTIYF
TRBD1 TRBJ1-2 TRBV5-6 NA TGTGCCAGCAGCTCCAGGGGGTTCTATGGCTACACCTTC CASSSRGFYGYTF
NA TRBJ2-7 TRBV9 NA TGTGCCAGCAGCCAAGGGGGGTTGCAAGTCTACGAGCAGTACTTC CASSQGGLQVYEQYF
TRBD1 TRBJ1-2 TRBV5-4 few TGTGCCAGCAGCTTAAGCGGGACAGGGGGCTTCGGCTATGGCTACACCTTC CASSLSGTGGFGYGYTF
NA TRBJ2-1 TRBV5-1 NA TGCGCCAGCAGCTTGGTGGGTCCAACCTCCTACAATGAGCAGTTCTTC CASSLVGPTSYNEQFF
NA TRBJ1-2 TRBV6-6 once TGTGCCAGCAGAGATTCGGACGGTTCTAACTATGGCTACACCTTC CASRDSDGSNYGYTF